Shown below are 14 T cell receptor beta chains from a single sample sequenced in a study of blood T cell repertoires in COVID-19. Produced via immunoSEQ multiplex PCR; TCRdb's table is partial and in-frame only. Of 55,000 to 65,000 clones in the sample, roughly 83% were seen once. Sample: peripheral blood. Source of these receptors: a man aged 25 to 40 with COVID-19, enrolled during active disease.

This chain connects TRBV29-1 to TRBJ1-2; 7 bases agree with TRBD1. Germline V gene lookup returns CDR1 SQVTM and CDR2 ANQGSEA. Unmatched junction bases numbered 5, after V lost 3 bases and J lost 4 bases. The CDR3 contains 13 residues. The CDR3 sequence is CSVDKDRAYGYTF. The CDR3 region has the DNA TGCAGCGTTGACAAAGACAGGGCCTATGGCTACACCTTC.

This chain joins TRBV4-2 and TRBJ1-1, with 9 nucleotides matching TRBD1. Germline V gene sequence: CDR1 LGHNA, CDR2 YNFKEQ. This CDR3 spans 13 amino acids. The V segment lost 4 bases and the J segment 6 bases; nucleotides outside the gene matches: 3. The CDR3: CASSPGQGSEAFF. CDR3 in DNA: TGTGCCAGCAGCCCGGGACAGGGCTCTGAAGCTTTCTTT.

The V gene is TRBV7-8, the J gene TRBJ2-3; TRBD2 matches 7 bases. The CDR3 runs to 16 residues. The germline gives CDR1 SGHVS, CDR2 FQNEAQ. V was clipped by 1 base and J by 2 bases; unmatched bases: 6. Written as DNA, the CDR3 is TGTGCCAGCAGCTTAGGAATGCGGGGGTTCACAGATACGCAGTATTTT. Its translation is CASSLGMRGFTDTQYF.

This clone was observed once. The CDR3 nucleotides are TGTGCCAGCAGCGAAACGCGACTAGCGGATAGCACAGATACGCAGTATTTT. It yields the protein CASSETRLADSTDTQYF. The V gene is TRBV2, the J gene TRBJ2-3; TRBD2 agrees at 9 bases. The trim removed 6 bases at V and 0 bases at J, leaving 10 bases unmatched. CDR1 and CDR2 (germline): SNHLY, FYNNEI. The CDR3 totals 17 residues.

This sequence joins TRBV19 and TRBJ1-5; D may be TRBD1 (6 bases). V dropped 2 bases and J dropped 5 bases, with 22 bases sitting between them. The V gene's germline CDR1 is LNHDA and CDR2 SQIVND (reference sequence). This CDR3 comprises 18 residues. The CDR3 nucleotides read TGTGCCAGTAGTATATCAGCACCTATCAGGGGTTTCGATCAGCCCCAGCATTTT. Translation gives CASSISAPIRGFDQPQHF.

The chain recombines TRBV5-6 with TRBJ1-6; TRBD1 matches at 7 bases. Germline trimming cut 4 bases from V and 6 bases from J; bases unmatched to any gene: 10. Germline values: CDR1 SGHDT, CDR2 YYEEEE. This CDR3 spans 16 amino acids. DNA of the CDR3: TGTGCCAGCAGCATAGGGACAGCGGTTACTAATTCACCCCTCCACTTT. This encodes CASSIGTAVTNSPLHF.

This rearrangement joins TRBV5-5 to TRBJ2-1; the match to TRBD2 covers 12 bases. The length of the CDR3 is 16 residues. With 1 base clipped from V and 5 bases from J, the junction kept 4 bases outside the gene matches. Germline V CDR1 and CDR2: SGHKS, YYEKEE (reference sequence). CDR3: CASSLHSSGRDNEQFF. The CDR3 DNA follows: TGTGCCAGCAGCTTGCACTCTAGCGGGAGGGACAATGAGCAGTTCTTC.

The gene calls are TRBV19 and TRBJ1-6; D is uncertain. Deletions cut 8 bases from V and 8 bases from J, with 7 bases between. CDR1 and CDR2 from the germline V gene are LNHDA and SQIVND (reference sequence). This CDR3 has 11 residues. CDR3 nucleotides: TGTGCCAGTGGGCCGGATTCACCCCTCCACTTT. This sequence encodes CASGPDSPLHF.

This clone was detected only a few times. The V call is TRBV3-1 (or the pseudogene TRBV3-2), the J call TRBJ2-1; D gene unclear. Germline CDR1 and CDR2: LGHDT and YNNKEL (reference sequence). The germline V and J ends were trimmed by 4 bases and 5 bases, with 6 bases remaining between them. CDR3 length: 12 amino acids. CDR3 in amino acids: CASSRLDNEQFF. CDR3 DNA sequence: TGTGCCAGCAGCCGACTCGACAATGAGCAGTTCTTC.

The gene calls are TRBV28 and TRBJ1-6; weak D call: TRBD1 (6 bases). The CDR3 is 16 residues long. V was clipped by 6 bases and J by 4 bases, with 16 bases between them. From germline, CDR1 is MDHEN and CDR2 SYDVKM. In nucleotides, the CDR3 is TGTGCCAGCAGGGATCTAGCCGGGACATATAATTCACCCCTCCACTTT. Translated, it gives CASRDLAGTYNSPLHF.

This clone turned up a few times. The chain carries TRBV6-4 and TRBJ2-1, with TRBD2 matching over 9 bases. The CDR3 is made up of 15 amino acids. V lost 2 bases, J lost 5 bases, and 4 bases stayed unmatched. CDR1 and CDR2 (germline): MRHNA, SNTAGT. CDR3 sequence: CASSDGSGGNNEQFF. In DNA, the CDR3 is TGTGCCAGCAGTGACGGTAGCGGGGGAAACAATGAGCAGTTCTTC.

The chain uses TRBV4-3 and TRBJ2-1; TRBD2 matches at 8 bases. Trimming at V came to 1 base and at J to 0 bases, leaving 2 bases not matched to a gene. CDR1 is LGHNA and CDR2 is YSLEER in the germline V gene. The CDR3 runs 16 residues. The CDR3 nucleotides are TGCGCCAGCAGCCAAGGGAGCGGGAGCTCCTACAATGAGCAGTTCTTC. Protein: CASSQGSGSSYNEQFF.

This clone was observed a single time. This sequence joins TRBV7-9 and TRBJ1-1; 7 bases agree with TRBD1. V lost 1 base and J lost 2; bases outside the gene matches: 4. CDR1 is SEHNR and CDR2 is FQNEAQ in the germline V gene (reference sequence). The CDR3 has 15 residues. The CDR3 nucleotides read TGTGCCAGCAGCTTAGGGGACAGTTCTAACACTGAAGCTTTCTTT. This translates into CASSLGDSSNTEAFF.

This chain connects TRBV7-3 to TRBJ2-7, with TRBD1 as a possible D gene (6 bases). CDR3 size: 12 residues. The V gene's germline CDR1 is SGHTA and CDR2 FQGTGA. V was shortened by 5 bases and J by 7 bases, with 12 bases between the two germline ends. The CDR3 DNA is TGTGCCAGCAGCCCGAACGGACAGGAGCAGTACTTC. It specifies CASSPNGQEQYF. The whole variable domain, filled in from reference TRBV7-3 and TRBJ2-7, reads GAGVSQTPSNKVTEKGKYVELRCDPISGHTALYWYRQSLGQGPEFLIYFQGTGAADDSGLPNDRFFAVRPEGSVSTLKIQRTERGDSAVYLCASSPNGQEQYFGPGTRLTVT.